This T cell receptor beta chain was sequenced in a study of blood T cells in healthy people across ages (dated by TCRdb to about 2015). For the study in its entirety: In model experiments, template switching captured roughly one uniquely barcoded TCR beta cDNA molecule for every two T cells. Donors of different ages were randomly distributed across sequencing lanes to avoid experimental bias. The donors were divided into four age groups: young (average around 17 years), middle-aged (about 41), aged (approximately 62) and long-lived (nearly 85). The study measured age-related changes in TCR beta repertoire diversity using deep sequencing normalized with unique cDNA molecular identifiers. For two donors (one aged 18 to 30 and one aged 80 or older), the study analyzed two additional independent replicas of 1 million unique cDNA reads from the same blood draw.

Points the paper makes about the study in general: Observed TCR beta diversity per million T cells fell roughly linearly with age, and a significant reduction was already apparent by age around 36. Because profiling used bulk unsorted PBMCs, naive and antigen-experienced compartments could not be compared conclusively. There was a strong correlation between observed TCR beta diversity and the percentage of naive T cells measured by flow cytometry. Estimates of total diversity based on one million sequenced T cells were regarded as lower bounds and as underestimates. Because donor CMV infection status was unknown, age-related changes in expanded clonotypes were potentially confounded. Compared with the aged group, more naive CD4+ T cells, fewer expanded clones and increased TCR diversity were shown by the long-lived group, suggesting age selection.

As encoded in the germline V gene (reference sequence), CDR1 is LGHDT while CDR2 is YNNKEL. A distance of 8 bases separates the germline ends of V and J, which lose 1 base and 8 bases respectively. Taken from cysteine to phenylalanine, the CDR3 has 12 residues. Only CDR3 DNA remains: 36 bases, in frame from the first base. Libraries were built with 5' RACE. The instrument given in TCRdb is Illumina HiSeq 2500. A second PCR of roughly 7 to 11 cycles was performed with a sample-barcoded 5' primer and a J-beta primer mix. A template-switch 5' adaptor carrying 12 random nucleotides introduced a unique molecular identifier onto each TCR beta cDNA molecule. Each sample yielded at least 2.5 million CDR3-containing paired-end reads. First-strand cDNA was synthesized from all RNA with the Mint cDNA synthesis kit, primed by a TRBC-specific oligonucleotide. All cDNA was treated with uracil-DNA glycosylase and then went through a first 18-cycle PCR with the universal primers M1SS and BC2_uni_R. The paper's data handling went like this. Each sample was normalized by randomly selecting 1 million high-quality reads, each carrying a distinct molecular identifier. Instead of being binned into consensus sequences, reads that shared molecular identifiers were thrown out. MiTCR, set to a Q25 quality threshold and the strictest error-elimination algorithm, was used for CDR3 identification, clonotype clustering and error correction. A nonparametric unseen species model using Euler transformation provided a lower-bound estimate of total TCR beta diversity. The public reads were quality trimmed at Q25 with fastp and then assembled into clones with MiXCR by TCRdb, keeping productive beta chains. Entries are consolidated by CDR3 protein sequence, retaining the most common genes and DNA. TCRdb, not the authors, supplied the V and J calls. For this sample there are 1 million to 1.2 million distinct CDR3 sequences; around two fifths appear just once. The ten largest clones capture less than 15% of the sample.

This clonotype was observed a few times. It has no known antigen specificity. There are no base qualities to consult, and no much larger clone falls within one base. The roughly 39 donors, aged 6 to 90 years, were systemically healthy Caucasian individuals from Russia. Each donor gave ten milliliters of peripheral blood, collected into EDTA-treated Vacutainer tubes. Ficoll-Paque density-gradient centrifugation was used to isolate PBMCs, with at least 7 million obtained per sample. Trizol reagent was used to extract total RNA from PBMCs, with at least 6 micrograms per sample. The percentages of naive CD45RAhigh/CD27high T cells were determined by flow cytometry on a PBMC aliquot from every donor.

Material for sequencing was blood. The rearranged chain carries TRBV3-1 and TRBJ1-2, with TRBD1 as a weak D call on 5 bases. The TCR sequence derives from a man younger than 30 in good health. At the DNA level, the sequence is TGTGCCAGCAGCCAAGCCAACAGGGGCTACACCTTC. It translates to CASSQANRGYTF.